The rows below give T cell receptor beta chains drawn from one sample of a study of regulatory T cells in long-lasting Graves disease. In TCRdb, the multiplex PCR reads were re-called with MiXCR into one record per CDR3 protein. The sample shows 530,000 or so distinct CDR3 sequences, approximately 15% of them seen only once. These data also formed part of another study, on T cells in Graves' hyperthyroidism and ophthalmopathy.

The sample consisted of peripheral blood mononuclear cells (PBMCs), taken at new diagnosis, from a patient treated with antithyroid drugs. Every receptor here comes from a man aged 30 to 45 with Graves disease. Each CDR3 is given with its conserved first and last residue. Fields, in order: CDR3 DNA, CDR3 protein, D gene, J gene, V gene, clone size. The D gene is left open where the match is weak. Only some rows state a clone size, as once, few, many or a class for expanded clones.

CDR3nt: TGTGCCAGCAGCCAACCCCGACTAGCTGAAGACACAGGCTCCTACAATGAGCAGTTCTTC
CDR3aa: CASSQPRLAEDTGSYNEQFF
d_gene: TRBD2
j_gene: TRBJ2-1
v_gene: TRBV3-1
abundance: few

CDR3nt: TGTGCCAGCAGCTTAGGGGGGACAGCCACGAACACTGAAGCTTTCTTT
CDR3aa: CASSLGGTATNTEAFF
d_gene: TRBD1
j_gene: TRBJ1-1
v_gene: TRBV7-9
abundance: many

CDR3nt: TGTGCCAGCAGTGGTACCAGGGACTATGGCTACACCTTC
CDR3aa: CASSGTRDYGYTF
d_gene: -
j_gene: TRBJ1-2
v_gene: TRBV2
abundance: few

CDR3nt: TGTGCCAGCAGTTTACACTATAGGACTGATGGTTACACGGAGCAGTACTTC
CDR3aa: CASSLHYRTDGYTEQYF
d_gene: -
j_gene: TRBJ2-7
v_gene: TRBV12-3/TRBV12-4
abundance: many

CDR3nt: TGTGCCAGCAGTCCCCGGGACACAAACTATGGCTACACCTTC
CDR3aa: CASSPRDTNYGYTF
d_gene: -
j_gene: TRBJ1-2
v_gene: TRBV28
abundance: many

CDR3nt: TGTGCCAGCAAGGCGGTGTTGAACACTGAAGCTTTCTTT
CDR3aa: CASKAVLNTEAFF
d_gene: -
j_gene: TRBJ1-1
v_gene: TRBV2
abundance: -

CDR3nt: TGTGCCAGCAGCTCCCTCCGGGGGGGTCGTAGAGAGACCCAGTACTTC
CDR3aa: CASSSLRGGRRETQYF
d_gene: TRBD2
j_gene: TRBJ2-5
v_gene: TRBV11-3
abundance: -

CDR3nt: TGTGCCAGCAGTACCAAATACAGGGGAACTAATGAAAAACTGTTTTTT
CDR3aa: CASSTKYRGTNEKLFF
d_gene: TRBD1
j_gene: TRBJ1-4
v_gene: TRBV27
abundance: many

CDR3nt: TGTGCCAGCAGCTACCGCGGGGGGCTACAGCCCCAGCATTTT
CDR3aa: CASSYRGGLQPQHF
d_gene: -
j_gene: TRBJ1-5
v_gene: TRBV28
abundance: -

CDR3nt: TGTGCCAGCCTCCAGGGCAGGGACGACGAGCAGTACTTC
CDR3aa: CASLQGRDDEQYF
d_gene: -
j_gene: TRBJ2-7
v_gene: TRBV6-1
abundance: many

CDR3nt: TGCAGTGCTCCTAACACGGGGACCGGGGAGCTGTTTTTT
CDR3aa: CSAPNTGTGELFF
d_gene: -
j_gene: TRBJ2-2
v_gene: TRBV20-1
abundance: many

CDR3nt: TGTGCCAGCAGTTTCCTGGGGACTAGCGGGAGCCTGGCCAAAAACATTCAGTACTTC
CDR3aa: CASSFLGTSGSLAKNIQYF
d_gene: TRBD2
j_gene: TRBJ2-4
v_gene: TRBV27
abundance: many